These T cell receptor beta chains were read from a single sample in a study of blood T cells in healthy people across ages. Using its own MiXCR run on the 5' RACE reads, TCRdb lists one record per CDR3 protein. The sample has 450,000 to 600,000 distinct CDR3 sequences, about a quarter seen once. The same data also contributed to another study, on T cells of mothers and their children.

The sample taken for sequencing was blood. These receptors were obtained from a boy aged 2 to 9 in good health. Both conserved end residues are part of each CDR3. A D gene is named only where the DNA matches it firmly. Clone sizes are given selectively: once, few, many, or a class where the clone is expanded.

V	size	length	J	D	DNA	CDR3
TRBV5-1	NA	15	TRBJ2-7	TRBD1	TGCGCCAGCAGCTTGGCTACAGGGGATAGCTACGAGCAGTACTTC	CASSLATGDSYEQYF
TRBV7-2	few	15	TRBJ1-2	TRBD1	TGTGCCAGCAGCGTCCGAGGGGGCCCTTCGGGAGGCTACACCTTC	CASSVRGGPSGGYTF
TRBV5-1	NA	13	TRBJ1-2	NA	TGCGCCAGCAGCTGGCCGGACAGCTATGGCTACACCTTC	CASSWPDSYGYTF
TRBV11-2	NA	16	TRBJ2-5	NA	TGTGCCAGCAGCCCTAAAGTGCTAGGTTTGGTAGAGACCCAGTACTTC	CASSPKVLGLVETQYF
TRBV20-1	few	14	TRBJ1-5	NA	TGCAGTGCCACCCAGGGCGGGGGTAATCAGCCCCAGCATTTT	CSATQGGGNQPQHF
TRBV7-9	few	12	TRBJ2-2	NA	TGTGCCGGGGGATGGAACACCGGGGAGCTGTTTTTT	CAGGWNTGELFF
TRBV20-1	few	12	TRBJ2-1	NA	TGCAGTGCAAGAAGCGGCTACAATGAGCAGTTCTTC	CSARSGYNEQFF
TRBV6-5	NA	16	TRBJ2-4	TRBD2	TGTGCCAGCAGTCTCTCTAGCGGGGGGTCCCAGGGAGATCAGTACTTC	CASSLSSGGSQGDQYF
TRBV7-6	NA	15	TRBJ2-5	NA	TGTGCCAGCAGGCTCCCCGTCACTACCGGGGAGACCCAGTACTTC	CASRLPVTTGETQYF
TRBV12-3/TRBV12-4	few	15	TRBJ2-7	TRBD1	TGTGCCAGCAGTTCCTGGACAGGGACTCGGGACGAGCAGTACTTC	CASSSWTGTRDEQYF
TRBV29-1	few	16	TRBJ2-5	TRBD1	TGCAGCGTTTGGGGGACAGAGACCGGGTACCAAGAGACCCAGTACTTC	CSVWGTETGYQETQYF
TRBV5-1	NA	14	TRBJ1-4	NA	TGCACCAGCAGCTTGGGGGGTACTAATGAAAAACTGTTTTTT	CTSSLGGTNEKLFF
TRBV6-5	NA	13	TRBJ1-6	TRBD1	TGTGCCAGCAGGACAGGGGGAAATTCACCCCTCCACTTT	CASRTGGNSPLHF
TRBV20-1	few	14	TRBJ2-7	NA	TGCAGTGCTAGAGATCTGCAACGCTCCTACGAGCAGTACTTC	CSARDLQRSYEQYF
TRBV18	NA	15	TRBJ1-4	NA	TGTGCCAGCTCACCACGTCAGGGTGCGCGTGAAAAACTGTTTTTT	CASSPRQGAREKLFF
TRBV19	NA	13	TRBJ2-7	NA	TGTGCCAGTAGTATAGCGCTACCCTACGAGCAGTACTTC	CASSIALPYEQYF
TRBV5-6	NA	16	TRBJ2-7	NA	TGTGCCAGCAGCTTTTTTGGGGGTAGCCCTCTGCACGAGCAGTACTTC	CASSFFGGSPLHEQYF
TRBV7-3	NA	15	TRBJ1-6	NA	TGTGCCAGCAGCTTAAGCGCAGGGCCCGATTCGCCCCTCCACTTT	CASSLSAGPDSPLHF
TRBV7-9	NA	12	TRBJ2-1	NA	TGTGCCAGCAGCTTACTCGGAGAAGAGAAGTTCTTC	CASSLLGEEKFF
TRBV12-3/TRBV12-4	NA	13	TRBJ2-1	NA	TGTGCCAGCAGCCCGGGCCCCGTCGATGAGCAGTTCTTC	CASSPGPVDEQFF
TRBV24-1	NA	15	TRBJ2-7	NA	TGTGCCACCAGTGATTTCTGGGGTGGCTACCCCGAGCAGTACTTC	CATSDFWGGYPEQYF
TRBV4-1	few	16	TRBJ2-2	TRBD2	TGCGCCAGCAGCCAAGAGGGCGCGGGGGGGCCTGGGGAGCTGTTTTTT	CASSQEGAGGPGELFF
TRBV9	NA	15	TRBJ2-7	TRBD2	TGTGCCAGCAGCCCTGCGACTAGCGGTCCCTACGAGCAGTACTTC	CASSPATSGPYEQYF
TRBV18	NA	16	TRBJ1-3	TRBD1	TGTGCCAGCTCCGATCAGGGGGCAAACTCTGGAAACACCATATATTTT	CASSDQGANSGNTIYF
TRBV9	NA	13	TRBJ1-1	NA	TGTGCCAGCAGCGTAGGGTCCGGGACTGAAGCTTTCTTT	CASSVGSGTEAFF
TRBV5-1	NA	14	TRBJ1-1	TRBD1	TGCGCCAGCAGCTCTAGGACAGGCCCCACTGAAGCTTTCTTT	CASSSRTGPTEAFF
TRBV2	NA	13	TRBJ2-1	TRBD2	TGTGCCAGCAGTATGAGGGAGGGCAATGAGCAGTTCTTC	CASSMREGNEQFF
TRBV25-1	NA	12	TRBJ2-7	NA	TGTGCCAGCAGTGACACAGGCGGCGAGCAGTACTTC	CASSDTGGEQYF
TRBV7-9	NA	16	TRBJ2-1	TRBD2	TGTGCCAGCAGCTTATTGGCTAGCGGGTTTTACAATGAGCAGTTCTTC	CASSLLASGFYNEQFF
TRBV10-3	NA	13	TRBJ2-1	NA	TGTGCCATCAGTGAGTCTTTTCGACCCGAGCAGTTCTTC	CAISESFRPEQFF
TRBV12-3/TRBV12-4	NA	16	TRBJ2-3	TRBD2	TGTGCCAGCAGTTTTGGGACTAGCGGGGGCCCCGATACGCAGTATTTT	CASSFGTSGGPDTQYF
TRBV29-1	NA	14	TRBJ2-1	NA	TGTAGCGTAGCCCGGGGGCGCTCCTACAATGAGCAGTTCTTC	CSVARGRSYNEQFF
TRBV5-1	many	14	TRBJ2-5	TRBD2	TGCGCCAGCAGCCCAACGGGGGGGCTGGAGACCCAGTACTTC	CASSPTGGLETQYF
TRBV7-2	few	15	TRBJ1-3	NA	TGTGCCAGCAGCTTAGAGGCAGCCTATGGAAACACCATATATTTT	CASSLEAAYGNTIYF
TRBV7-2	NA	14	TRBJ1-1	NA	TGTGCCAGCAGCTTCCAGGGATTCGACACTGAAGCTTTCTTT	CASSFQGFDTEAFF
TRBV27	few	14	TRBJ2-7	TRBD2	TGTGCCAGCAGTTACCGCGGGGGTGTTTACGAGCAGTACTTC	CASSYRGGVYEQYF
TRBV2	NA	15	TRBJ2-1	NA	TGTGCCAGCAAATCCTTCGGGCAGTCGGACAATGAGCAGTTCTTC	CASKSFGQSDNEQFF
TRBV7-9	NA	16	TRBJ1-2	TRBD1	TGTGCCAGCAGCTCGACCGCCGGGACAGGGGGCTCGGGCTACACCTTC	CASSSTAGTGGSGYTF
TRBV10-3	NA	13	TRBJ2-1	NA	TGTGCCATCAGCCAGTCAAACTACAATGAGCAGTTCTTC	CAISQSNYNEQFF
TRBV7-2	NA	15	TRBJ1-1	NA	TGTGCCAGCAGGACTCCGGGGAGCAGTAACACTGAAGCTTTCTTT	CASRTPGSSNTEAFF
TRBV4-3	few	15	TRBJ2-5	NA	TGCGCCAGCAGCCAAGATCTCGGGGCCGGGGAGACCCAGTACTTC	CASSQDLGAGETQYF
TRBV5-5	NA	15	TRBJ2-7	TRBD1	TGTGCCAGCAGCTTGGATACCAGGGGGTCCTACGAGCAGTACTTC	CASSLDTRGSYEQYF
TRBV5-1	NA	15	TRBJ1-3	NA	TGCGCCAGCAGCTTGGAAGCAGGGGCTGGAAACACCATATATTTT	CASSLEAGAGNTIYF
TRBV20-1	NA	19	TRBJ2-3	TRBD2	TGCAGTGCTAGAGGAGCCGAGGGACTAGCGGGGGGGCCATCAGATACGCAGTATTTT	CSARGAEGLAGGPSDTQYF
TRBV9	NA	15	TRBJ2-7	TRBD1	TGTGCCAGCAGCGTAGAGGGGACAGGGGGCAACGAGCAGTACTTC	CASSVEGTGGNEQYF
TRBV6-6	NA	14	TRBJ2-4	NA	TGTGCCACCGAGGAGGGGATAGCCAAAAACATTCAGTACTTC	CATEEGIAKNIQYF
TRBV30	NA	11	TRBJ1-1	NA	TGTGCCTGGAGGTGGGGCACTGAAGCTTTCTTT	CAWRWGTEAFF
TRBV7-2	NA	14	TRBJ2-1	NA	TGTGCCAGCAGCCGCGGGGGCCCTTACAATGAGCAGTTCTTC	CASSRGGPYNEQFF
TRBV5-1	NA	16	TRBJ2-2	TRBD2	TGCGCCAGCAGCCCTCTAGCGGGAGGGCCCACCGGGGAGCTGTTTTTT	CASSPLAGGPTGELFF
TRBV12-3/TRBV12-4	few	11	TRBJ2-1	NA	TGTGCCAGCAGTCGACAGTTTGAGCAGTTCTTC	CASSRQFEQFF